The 19 T cell receptor beta chains below all came from one sample that was sequenced in a study of tumor-infiltrating lymphocytes in primary liver carcinoma. The study co-extracted DNA and RNA from around 20-30 mg of unsorted bulk tissue. Starting material of 400 to 600 ng total RNA yielded TCR beta cDNA via a constant-region primer. Libraries of TCR beta came from three nested multiplex PCR rounds with slightly modified ARM-PCR. Rounds one and two of PCR, each of 10 cycles, were primed with TRBV1-TRBV30 forward primers and a C-beta reverse primer. TCRdb independently ran MiXCR on the multiplex PCR reads; one entry per CDR3 protein. The data show 100,000 or so distinct CDR3 sequences, approximately 68% seen once. Material for sequencing was liver tumor tissue from sampling region 5. The subset: tumor region T5, tumor centre. All receptors derive from a woman aged 60 to 75 with primary liver carcinoma and hepatitis B virus infection.

Concerning this clonotype itself: This may be a read error, as it is one base from a much larger clone. The rearrangement uses TRBV30 and TRBJ2-1; possible D gene TRBD2, 5 bases. V dropped 4 bases and J dropped 0 bases, with 10 bases sitting between them. The CDR3 spans 14 residues. Germline assignment: CDR1 GTSNPN and CDR2 SVGIG (reference sequence). The CDR3 DNA reads as TGTGCCTGGACCAGAGGGAACTCCTACAATGAGCAGTTCTTC. Translating it yields CAWTRGNSYNEQFF.

On this clonotype itself: At one end the junction does not follow the germline gene, possibly because of a read error. The chain joins TRBV11-1 to TRBJ2-2; possible D gene TRBD2, 5 bases. Germline CDR1 is SGHAT and CDR2 is FQDESV (reference sequence). The CDR3 is 12 amino acids. For the CDR3, the DNA is TGTGCCAGCAGTTTCGGAGCCGGGGAGCTGTATTTT. It translates to CASSFGAGELYF.

Comments on this clonotype: Compared with germline, one end of the junction differs, possibly owing to a read error. The V and J genes are TRBV11-2 and TRBJ2-1, with TRBD2 identical over 9 bases. The germline V gene has CDR1 SGHAT and CDR2 FQNNGV. The CDR3 covers 17 residues. The CDR3 sequence: CASSLGLAGGLCNGQCF. CDR3 bases: TGTGCCAGCAGCTTAGGACTGGCGGGAGGGTTGTGCAATGGGCAGTGCTTC.

This clonotype was seen just once. One end of the junction varies from germline; a read error may be responsible. This chain uses TRBV6-1 with TRBJ2-1; 7 positions match TRBD2. The length of the CDR3 is 14 residues. Looked up from germline, CDR1 is MNHNS and CDR2 is SASEGT. CDR3 in amino acids: CASSTSDLYNERFF. CDR3 DNA: TGTGCCAGCAGTACTAGCGATCTCTACAATGAGCGGTTCTTC.

J is TRBJ2-5 and V is TRBV12-3 or TRBV12-4; no firm D call. CDR3 length: 14 residues. Trimming cost V 9 bases and J 4 bases, with 18 bases left between them. CDR3 residues: CARSPVPTGETQYF. As DNA, the CDR3 is TGTGCCAGGAGCCCCGTCCCGACTGGAGAGACCCAGTACTTC.

This clonotype was seen a handful of times. An end of the junction differs from the germline gene, which may be a read error. This chain links TRBV29-1 with TRBJ2-2, with TRBD2 as a possible D gene (6 bases). The germline gives CDR1 SQVTM, CDR2 ANQGSEA. The CDR3 has 14 amino acids. CDR3 protein: CSVTGRVNTGELFF. The CDR3, as DNA: TGCAGCGTCACCGGGAGAGTGAACACTGGGGAGCTGTTTTTT.

V gene TRBV6-1 combines with J gene TRBJ1-1, with D tentatively TRBD1 (6 bases). V lost 7 bases to trimming and J lost 1 base, with 19 bases between them. Germline V gene lookup returns CDR1 MNHNS and CDR2 SASEGT. The CDR3 sequence is 16 residues long. The CDR3 nucleotides are TGTGCCAGCATTGACCGACGACAGGTTCCGAACACTGAAGCTTTCTTT. Its translation: CASIDRRQVPNTEAFF.

As to this clonotype: The junction shows a germline mismatch at one end, possibly a read error. The V gene is TRBV7-9, the J gene TRBJ2-3; TRBD2 matches at 8 bases. This CDR3 is 15 amino acids long. Germline V lookup: CDR1 SEHNR, CDR2 FQNEAQ (reference sequence). The DNA for the CDR3 is TGTGCCAGCAGCTTAGAGGGACTAGACACAGATACGCAGTTTTTT. As protein: CASSLEGLDTDTQFF. The whole variable domain, filled in from reference TRBV7-9 and TRBJ2-3, reads DTGVSQNPRHKITKRGQNVTFRCDPISEHNRLYWYRQTLGQGPEFLTYFQNEAQLEKSRLLSDRFSAERPKGSFSTLEIQRTEQGDSAMYLCASSLEGLDTDTQFFGPGTRLTVL.

This clonotype came up a few times. A clone one base away is much larger, so this may be a read error. V is TRBV7-9 and J is TRBJ2-1; no reliable D call. This CDR3 has 14 amino acids. Germline loops: CDR1 SEHNR, CDR2 FQNEAQ (reference sequence). CDR3 loop: CTSSFQGTDNEQFF. The CDR3 DNA reads TGTACCAGCAGCTTCCAAGGAACGGACAATGAGCAGTTCTTC.

The rearrangement links TRBV5-1 to TRBJ2-2; 7 bases map to TRBD1. This CDR3 spans 16 amino acids. V lost 6 bases and J lost 5; bases outside the gene matches: 13. The germline CDR1 and CDR2 sequences are SGHRS and YFSETQ. This chain's CDR3 is CASTPTDRRLTGELFF. Here the CDR3 DNA reads TGCGCCAGCACCCCAACGGACAGGAGATTAACCGGGGAGCTGTTTTTT.

About this clonotype itself: A read error is possible here, since a much larger clone lies one base away. The V and J genes are TRBV28 and TRBJ1-2, with 7 bases that match TRBD1. Germline values: CDR1 MDHEN, CDR2 SYDVKM. The CDR3 spans 11 residues. Written as DNA, the CDR3 is TGTGCGGCGGGACAGAGCTATGGCTACATCTTC. Protein sequence: CAAGQSYGYIF.

On this clonotype: Since the CDR3 does not end with the conserved phenylalanine or tryptophan, this likely comes from a read error. The CDR3 region has the DNA TGTGCCAGCAGCCACCAGCGGGGCTCCTACAATGAACAGTTCTTA. It is translated as CASSHQRGSYNEQFL. The rearrangement links TRBV11-2 to TRBJ2-1; 7 positions agree with TRBD2. The germline V gene has CDR1 SGHAT and CDR2 FQNNGV. CDR3 size: 15 residues.

Note on this clonotype: One junction end disagrees with the germline gene, perhaps due to a read error. The rearrangement links TRBV4-1 to TRBJ2-3, with no clear D. Germline V gives CDR1 MGHRA, CDR2 YSYEKL. The CDR3 runs to 15 residues. This CDR3 is CASSHRGETTDMQYF. In DNA, the CDR3 is TGCGCCAGCAGCCACCGTGGAGAGACCACAGATATGCAGTATTTT.

This chain joins TRBV28 and TRBJ2-7, with D uncertain. This CDR3 has 12 residues. Per the germline V gene, CDR1 is MDHEN and CDR2 is SYDVKM. V dropped 5 bases and J dropped 3 bases, with 8 bases sitting between them. The CDR3 sequence is CASSAPHYEQYF. Here the CDR3 DNA reads TGTGCCAGCAGTGCACCACACTACGAGCAGTACTTC. Drawing the rest from reference TRBV28 and TRBJ2-7, the complete variable domain is DVKVTQSSRYLVKRTGEKVFLECVQDMDHENMFWYRQDPGLGLRLIYFSYDVKMKEKGDIPEGYSVSREKKERFSLILESASTNQTSMYLCASSAPHYEQYFGPGTRLTVT.

Points on this clonotype: A much bigger clone sits one base away, suggesting this may be a read error. The chain's CDR3 is CASSFQAVGQNSYEQYF. CDR3 DNA sequence: TGTGCCAGCAGCTTCCAGGCTGTTGGACAAAACTCCTACGAGCAGTACTTC. J is TRBJ2-7 and V is TRBV28; D possibly corresponds to TRBD1 (5 bases). Germline CDR1 is MDHEN and CDR2 is SYDVKM. CDR3 size: 17 residues. Trimming left V 6 bases short and J 0 bases short, with 21 bases between.

This clonotype was observed many times. This may be a read error, as it is one base from a much larger clone. The genes are TRBV29-1 and TRBJ2-3; TRBD2 agrees at 9 bases. The CDR3 is made up of 16 amino acids. The germline CDR1 and CDR2 sequences are SQVTM and ANQGSEA. The CDR3 DNA is TGCAGCGTCGGTAGCGGGAGTTCGGTACGGACAGATGCGCAGTATTTT. It specifies CSVGSGSSVRTDAQYF.

About this clonotype: Compared with germline, one end of the junction differs, possibly owing to a read error. V is TRBV11-2 and J is TRBJ2-7; the D is unclear. Germline CDR1 and CDR2: SGHAT and FQNNGV. The CDR3 runs to 13 residues. CDR3 nucleotide sequence: TGTGTCAGCAGCTTAGAGTCGAGGACCGAGCAGTACTTC. Translated: CVSSLESRTEQYF.

As concerns this clonotype: Because it lacks the conserved phenylalanine or tryptophan at the end, this CDR3 is likely a read error. This rearrangement joins TRBV12-3 or TRBV12-4 to TRBJ1-2; 8 bases agree with TRBD1. The CDR3 is 14 residues long. V gave up 3 bases and J gave up 8 bases; unmatched junction bases: 8. The CDR3 DNA reads as TGTGCCAGCAGTTTCGACAGGGGTGCCTACGGCTACACCTTA. Translation: CASSFDRGAYGYTL.

With regard to this clonotype: Being one base from a much bigger clone, this may be a read error. The chain recombines TRBV7-8 with TRBJ2-2, with 7 bases aligning to TRBD1. The CDR3 has 15 amino acids. CDR1 SGHVS and CDR2 FQNEAQ come from the germline V gene. The CDR3 spells CVSSSGTANTGELFF. CDR3 sequence (DNA): TGTGTCAGCAGCTCCGGGACAGCAAACACCGGGGAGCTGTTTTTT.